The following is a TCR beta chain sequence with its context. The antigen remains undetermined. Additional DNA sequences in this sample encode the identical CDR3. This PCR relied on a set of 60 Vbeta primers and 13 Jbeta primers. The data were produced by immunoSEQ multiplex PCR, yet TCRdb's version contains in-frame clones alone and is incomplete. Here the sample spans roughly 58,000 clones, 83% being singletons. The data belong to a study of cytomegalovirus exposure and HLA in healthy donors. Points from the study as a whole: Cytomegalovirus association was assigned to more than 150 TCR beta chains.

V was shortened by 2 bases and J by 8 bases, with 8 bases between the two germline ends. The CDR3 runs to 12 residues. The germline CDR1 and CDR2 sequences are SGDLS and YYNGEE. This chain joins TRBV9 and TRBJ2-1; D possibly corresponds to TRBD2 (6 bases). The sample comprised PBMCs. This clonotype was obtained from a human donor in good health. This CDR3 reads CASSVRGDEQFF. The CDR3 DNA reads as TGTGCCAGCAGCGTGCGGGGCGATGAGCAGTTCTTC.